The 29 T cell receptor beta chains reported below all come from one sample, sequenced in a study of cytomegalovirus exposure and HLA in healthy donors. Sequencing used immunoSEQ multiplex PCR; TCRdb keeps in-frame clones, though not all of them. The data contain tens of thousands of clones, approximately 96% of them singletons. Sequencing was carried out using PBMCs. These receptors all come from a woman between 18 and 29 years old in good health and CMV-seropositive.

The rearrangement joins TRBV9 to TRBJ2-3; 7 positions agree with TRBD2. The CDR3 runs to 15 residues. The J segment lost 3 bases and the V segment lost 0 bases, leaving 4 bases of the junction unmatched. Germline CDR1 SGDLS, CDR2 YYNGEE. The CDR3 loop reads CASSVAGGVTDTQYF. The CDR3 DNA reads TGTGCCAGCAGCGTAGCGGGAGGAGTGACAGATACGCAGTATTTT. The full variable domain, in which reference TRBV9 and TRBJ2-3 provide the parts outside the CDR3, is DSGVTQTPKHLITATGQRVTLRCSPRSGDLSVYWYQQSLDQGLQFLIQYYNGEERAKGNILERFSAQQFPDLHSELNLSSLELGDSALYFCASSVAGGVTDTQYFGPGTRLTVL.

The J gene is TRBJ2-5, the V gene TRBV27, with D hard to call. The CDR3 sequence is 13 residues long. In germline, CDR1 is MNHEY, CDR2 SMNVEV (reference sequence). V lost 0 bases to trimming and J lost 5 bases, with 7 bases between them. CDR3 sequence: CASSLSSLETQYF. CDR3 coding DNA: TGTGCCAGCAGTTTATCGAGCTTGGAGACCCAGTACTTC.

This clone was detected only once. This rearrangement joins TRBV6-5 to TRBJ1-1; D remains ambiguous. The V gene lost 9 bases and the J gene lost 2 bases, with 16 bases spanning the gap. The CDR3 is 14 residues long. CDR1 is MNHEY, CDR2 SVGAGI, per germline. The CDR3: CASLAEAKNTEAFF. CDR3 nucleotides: TGTGCCAGTCTGGCGGAGGCAAAAAACACTGAAGCTTTCTTT.

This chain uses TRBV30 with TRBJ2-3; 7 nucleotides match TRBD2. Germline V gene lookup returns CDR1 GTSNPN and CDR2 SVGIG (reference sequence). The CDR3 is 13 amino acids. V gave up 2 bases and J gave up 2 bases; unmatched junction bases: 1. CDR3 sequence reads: CAWSSGATDTQYF. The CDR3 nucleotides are TGTGCCTGGAGTAGCGGGGCCACAGATACGCAGTATTTT.

As DNA, the CDR3 is TGTGCCAGCAGCTTGGCAGGGGAGTATGGCTACACCTTC. Its translation is CASSLAGEYGYTF. The chain links TRBV5-6 to TRBJ1-2; D possibly corresponds to TRBD1 (6 bases). This CDR3 comprises 13 residues. V shed 0 bases and J shed 5 bases, with 8 bases lying between them. Germline CDR1 and CDR2: SGHDT and YYEEEE. The full variable domain, completed using reference TRBV5-6 and TRBJ1-2, is DAGVTQSPTHLIKTRGQQVTLRCSPKSGHDTVSWYQQALGQGPQFIFQYYEEEERQRGNFPDRFSGHQFPNYSSELNVNALLLGDSALYLCASSLAGEYGYTFGSGTRLTVV.

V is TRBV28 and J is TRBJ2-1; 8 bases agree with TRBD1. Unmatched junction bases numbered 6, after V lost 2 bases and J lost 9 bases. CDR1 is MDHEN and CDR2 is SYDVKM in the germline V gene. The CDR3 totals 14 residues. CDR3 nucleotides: TGTGCCAGCAGTTTAGAACAGGGGGGATTTGAGCAGTTCTTC. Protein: CASSLEQGGFEQFF.

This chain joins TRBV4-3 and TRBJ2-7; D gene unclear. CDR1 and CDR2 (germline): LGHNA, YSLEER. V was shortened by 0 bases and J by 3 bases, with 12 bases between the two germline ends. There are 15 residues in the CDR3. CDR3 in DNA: TGCGCCAGCAGCCAAGATGGTAACAGCCTCTACGAGCAGTACTTC. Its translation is CASSQDGNSLYEQYF.

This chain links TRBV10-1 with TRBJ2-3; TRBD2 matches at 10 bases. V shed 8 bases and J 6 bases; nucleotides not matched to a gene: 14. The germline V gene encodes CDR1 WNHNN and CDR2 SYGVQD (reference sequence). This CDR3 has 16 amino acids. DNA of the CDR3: TGCGCCAGCCCAGAAACCAAGCGGGAGGGGAATGATACGCAGTATTTT. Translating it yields CASPETKREGNDTQYF.

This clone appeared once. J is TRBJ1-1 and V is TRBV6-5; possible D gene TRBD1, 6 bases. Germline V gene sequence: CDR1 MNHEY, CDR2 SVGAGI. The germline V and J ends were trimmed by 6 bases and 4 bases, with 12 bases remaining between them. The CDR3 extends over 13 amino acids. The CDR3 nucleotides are TGTGCCAGCAGACCCACAGGGTTCACTGAAGCTTTCTTT. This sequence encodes CASRPTGFTEAFF.

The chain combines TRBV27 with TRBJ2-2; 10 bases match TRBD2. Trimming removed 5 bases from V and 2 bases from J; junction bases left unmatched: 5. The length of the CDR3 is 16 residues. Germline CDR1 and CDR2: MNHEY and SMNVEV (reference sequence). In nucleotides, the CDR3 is TGTGCCAGCAGTCCCAGCGGGAGGGGAAACACCGGGGAGCTGTTTTTT. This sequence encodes CASSPSGRGNTGELFF.

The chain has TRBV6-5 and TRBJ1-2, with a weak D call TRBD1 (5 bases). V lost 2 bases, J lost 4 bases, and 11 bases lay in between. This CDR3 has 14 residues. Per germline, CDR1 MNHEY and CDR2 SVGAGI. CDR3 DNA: TGTGCCAGCAGTTACAAACAGGCTTTCTATGGCTACACCTTC. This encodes CASSYKQAFYGYTF.

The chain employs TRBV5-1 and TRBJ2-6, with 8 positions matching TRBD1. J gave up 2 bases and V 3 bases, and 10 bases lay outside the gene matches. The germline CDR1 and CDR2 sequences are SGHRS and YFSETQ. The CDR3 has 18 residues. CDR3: CASSSWTGTNTGANVLTF. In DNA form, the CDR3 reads TGCGCCAGCAGCTCCTGGACAGGGACCAACACTGGGGCCAACGTCCTGACTTTC.

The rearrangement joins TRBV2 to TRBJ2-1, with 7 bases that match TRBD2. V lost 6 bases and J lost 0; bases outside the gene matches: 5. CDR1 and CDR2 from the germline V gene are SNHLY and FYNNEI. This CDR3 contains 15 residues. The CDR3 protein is CASSNGGSSYNEQFF. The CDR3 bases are TGTGCCAGCAGCAACGGCGGGAGCTCCTACAATGAGCAGTTCTTC.

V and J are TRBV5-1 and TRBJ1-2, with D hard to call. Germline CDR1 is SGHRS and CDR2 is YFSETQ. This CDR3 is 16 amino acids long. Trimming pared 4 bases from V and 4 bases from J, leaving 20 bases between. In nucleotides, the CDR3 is TGCGCCAGCAGCCAGAACATAGAAAGTCACAGCTATGGCTACACCTTC. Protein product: CASSQNIESHSYGYTF.

DNA of the CDR3: TGTGCCAGCAGCTCCCGGGACAGGGCCGTGGCCAATGAAAAACTGTTTTTT. As protein: CASSSRDRAVANEKLFF. This sequence joins TRBV14 and TRBJ1-4; 9 nucleotides agree with TRBD1. Per the germline V gene, CDR1 is SGHDN and CDR2 is FVKESK. V lost 5 bases and J lost 5; bases outside the gene matches: 12. The length of the CDR3 is 17 residues.

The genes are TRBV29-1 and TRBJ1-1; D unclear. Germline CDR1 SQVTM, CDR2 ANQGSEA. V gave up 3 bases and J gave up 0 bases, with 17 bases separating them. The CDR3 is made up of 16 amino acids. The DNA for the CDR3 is TGCAGCGTTGATCCCGTGGGTGGGCGGGTGAACACTGAAGCTTTCTTT. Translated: CSVDPVGGRVNTEAFF.

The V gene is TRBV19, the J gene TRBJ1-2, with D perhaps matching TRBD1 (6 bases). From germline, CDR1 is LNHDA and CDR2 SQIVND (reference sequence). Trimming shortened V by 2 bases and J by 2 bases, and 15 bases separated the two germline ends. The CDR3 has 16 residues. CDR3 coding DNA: TGTGCCAGTAGTATAAGTAAAGAGACAGGAAACTATGGCTACACCTTC. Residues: CASSISKETGNYGYTF.

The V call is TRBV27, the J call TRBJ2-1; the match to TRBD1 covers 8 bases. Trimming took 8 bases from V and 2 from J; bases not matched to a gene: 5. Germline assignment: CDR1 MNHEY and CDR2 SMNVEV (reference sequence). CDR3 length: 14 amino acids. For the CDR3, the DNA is TGTGCCAGCCGACCGGGACAGGCCTACAATGAGCAGTTCTTC. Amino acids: CASRPGQAYNEQFF.

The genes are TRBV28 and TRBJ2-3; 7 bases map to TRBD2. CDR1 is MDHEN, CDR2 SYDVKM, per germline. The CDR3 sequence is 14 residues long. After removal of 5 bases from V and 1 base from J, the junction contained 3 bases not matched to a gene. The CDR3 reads CASSRGVGTDTQYF. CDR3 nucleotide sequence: TGTGCCAGCAGTCGGGGGGTGGGCACAGATACGCAGTATTTT.

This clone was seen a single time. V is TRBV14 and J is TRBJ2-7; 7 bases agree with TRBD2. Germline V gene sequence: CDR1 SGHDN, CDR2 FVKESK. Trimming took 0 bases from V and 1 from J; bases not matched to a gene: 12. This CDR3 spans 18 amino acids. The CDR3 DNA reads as TGTGCCAGCAGCCAAGAGCGTGGTCTAGCGGATCTTTCCTACGAGCAGTACTTC. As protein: CASSQERGLADLSYEQYF.

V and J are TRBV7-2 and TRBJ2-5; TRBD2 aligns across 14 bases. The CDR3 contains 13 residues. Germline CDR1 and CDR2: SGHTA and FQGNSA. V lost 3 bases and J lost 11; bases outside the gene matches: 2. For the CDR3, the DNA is TGTGCCAGCAGCTTGGGACTAGCGGGAGAGCAGTACTTC. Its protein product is CASSLGLAGEQYF.

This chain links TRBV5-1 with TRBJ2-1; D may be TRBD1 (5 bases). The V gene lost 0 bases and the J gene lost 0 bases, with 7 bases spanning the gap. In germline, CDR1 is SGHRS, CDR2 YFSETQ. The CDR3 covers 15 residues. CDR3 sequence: CASSLEGDSYNEQFF. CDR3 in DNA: TGCGCCAGCAGCTTGGAAGGGGACTCCTACAATGAGCAGTTCTTC.

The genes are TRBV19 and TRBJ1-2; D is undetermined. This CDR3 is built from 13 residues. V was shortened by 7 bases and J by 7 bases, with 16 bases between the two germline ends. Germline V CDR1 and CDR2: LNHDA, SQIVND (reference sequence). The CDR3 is CASMDGGWSGYTF. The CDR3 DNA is TGTGCCAGTATGGACGGAGGTTGGTCTGGCTACACCTTC.

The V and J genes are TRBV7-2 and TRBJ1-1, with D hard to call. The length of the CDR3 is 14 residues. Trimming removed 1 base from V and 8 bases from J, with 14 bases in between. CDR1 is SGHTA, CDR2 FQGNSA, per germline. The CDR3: CASSLGRAPTEAFF. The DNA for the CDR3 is TGTGCCAGCAGCTTAGGCAGAGCTCCGACAGAAGCTTTCTTT.

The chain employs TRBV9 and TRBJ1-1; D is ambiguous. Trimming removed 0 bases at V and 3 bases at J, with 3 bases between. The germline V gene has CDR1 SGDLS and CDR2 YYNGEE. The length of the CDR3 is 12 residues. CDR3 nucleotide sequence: TGTGCCAGCAGCGTAGGAGACACTGAAGCTTTCTTT. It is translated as CASSVGDTEAFF. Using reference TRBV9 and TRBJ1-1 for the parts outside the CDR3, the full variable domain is DSGVTQTPKHLITATGQRVTLRCSPRSGDLSVYWYQQSLDQGLQFLIQYYNGEERAKGNILERFSAQQFPDLHSELNLSSLELGDSALYFCASSVGDTEAFFGQGTRLTVV.

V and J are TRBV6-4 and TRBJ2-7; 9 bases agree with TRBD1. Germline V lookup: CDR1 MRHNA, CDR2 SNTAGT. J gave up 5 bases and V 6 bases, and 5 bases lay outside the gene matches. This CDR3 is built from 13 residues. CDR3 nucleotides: TGTGCCAGCAGCGGGACAGGGTGGGACGAGCAGTACTTC. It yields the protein CASSGTGWDEQYF.

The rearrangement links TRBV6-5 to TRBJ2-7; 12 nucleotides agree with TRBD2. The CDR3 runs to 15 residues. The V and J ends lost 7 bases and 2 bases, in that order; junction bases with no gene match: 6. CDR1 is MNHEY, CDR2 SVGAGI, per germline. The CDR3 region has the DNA TGTGCCAGCATTGCCCGACTAGCGGGAGCCTACGAGCAGTACTTC. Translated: CASIARLAGAYEQYF.

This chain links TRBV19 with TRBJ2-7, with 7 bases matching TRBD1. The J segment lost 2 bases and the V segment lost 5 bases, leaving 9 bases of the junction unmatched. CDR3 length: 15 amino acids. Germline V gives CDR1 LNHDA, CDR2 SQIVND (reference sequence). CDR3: CASSFTQGDAYEQYF. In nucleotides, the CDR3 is TGTGCCAGTAGTTTCACTCAGGGGGATGCCTACGAGCAGTACTTC.

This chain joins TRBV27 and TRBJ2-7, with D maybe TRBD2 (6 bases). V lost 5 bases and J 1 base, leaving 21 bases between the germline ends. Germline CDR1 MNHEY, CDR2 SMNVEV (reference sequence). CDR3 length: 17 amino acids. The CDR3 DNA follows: TGTGCCAGCAGTCCCCAAGGGGCTAGCGCCTTTTCCTACGAGCAGTACTTC. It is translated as CASSPQGASAFSYEQYF.